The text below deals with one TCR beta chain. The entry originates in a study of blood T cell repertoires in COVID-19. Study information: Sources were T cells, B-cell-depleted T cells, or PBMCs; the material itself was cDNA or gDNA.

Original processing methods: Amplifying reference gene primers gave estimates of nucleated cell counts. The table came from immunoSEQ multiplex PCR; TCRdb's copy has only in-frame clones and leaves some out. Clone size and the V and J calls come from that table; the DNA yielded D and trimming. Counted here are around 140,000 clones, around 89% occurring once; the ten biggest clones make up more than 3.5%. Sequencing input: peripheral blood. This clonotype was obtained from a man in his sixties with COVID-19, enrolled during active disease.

In DNA, the CDR3 is TGTGCCAGCAGCTCCCACCGCTCCAAGAGCTTCAAATTATCCTACGAGCAGTACTTC. It is translated as CASSSHRSKSFKLSYEQYF. This rearrangement joins TRBV11-3 to TRBJ2-7; no firm D call. The germline CDR1 and CDR2 sequences are SGHNT and YENEEA. CDR3 length: 19 amino acids. With 4 bases removed from V and 1 base from J, the gap between germline ends came to 26 bases.